A single sample gave rise to the 30 T cell receptor beta chains below, sequenced in a study of shared clonotypes between healthy human individuals. The data were produced by immunoSEQ multiplex PCR, yet TCRdb's version contains in-frame clones alone and is incomplete. Of 2 million to 2.5 million clones listed, around 90% are singletons. Sequenced sample: naive CD4+ T cells from PBMCs. Specified subset: CD45RA+ positively selected. The receptors stem from a man between 18 and 29 years old in good health. Some clones in this sample may be carry-over from other donors' samples.

This clone was picked up a small number of times. The sample has other DNA sequences that encode this CDR3 too. This chain connects TRBV5-1 to TRBJ1-5, with D unclear. The CDR3 is made up of 14 amino acids. Trimming left V 0 bases short and J 1 base short, with 5 bases between. Germline V lookup: CDR1 SGHRS, CDR2 YFSETQ. This CDR3 is CASSLGLSNQPQHF. The CDR3 DNA is TGCGCCAGCAGCTTGGGATTGAGCAATCAGCCCCAGCATTTT.

The V and J genes are TRBV6-1 and TRBJ2-7; D may be TRBD1 (6 bases). The CDR3 has 14 amino acids. Trimming removed 4 bases from V and 0 bases from J, with 10 bases in between. The V gene's germline CDR1 is MNHNS and CDR2 SASEGT. As DNA, the CDR3 is TGTGCCAGCAGTGTAGACAGGAGCTCCTACGAGCAGTACTTC. It specifies CASSVDRSSYEQYF.

The CDR3 sequence: CASSQDPYRRGDNYGYTF. The CDR3 nucleotides read TGCGCCAGCAGCCAAGATCCCTACAGGCGCGGGGATAACTATGGCTACACCTTC. The rearrangement links TRBV4-1 to TRBJ1-2, with D possibly being TRBD1 (5 bases). V shed 0 bases and J shed 1 base, with 18 bases lying between them. Germline assignment: CDR1 MGHRA and CDR2 YSYEKL. This CDR3 has 18 residues.

This clone was observed once. The chain is built from TRBV7-9 and TRBJ2-2; TRBD2 might be the D (6 bases). The germline CDR1 and CDR2 sequences are SEHNR and FQNEAQ (reference sequence). The length of the CDR3 is 13 residues. The germline V and J ends were trimmed by 5 bases and 7 bases, with 11 bases remaining between them. The CDR3: CASSPDYFGELFF. CDR3 bases: TGTGCCAGCAGCCCGGACTATTTCGGGGAGCTGTTTTTT.

V usage is TRBV5-4 and J usage is TRBJ2-2, with 9 bases that match TRBD2. With V trimmed by 2 bases and J by 4 bases, 6 bases remained unmatched. The CDR3 sequence is 16 residues long. Looked up from germline, CDR1 is SGHNT and CDR2 is YYREEE (reference sequence). The CDR3 reads CASSFVAGVGTGELFF. DNA of the CDR3: TGTGCCAGCAGCTTTGTAGCGGGAGTAGGCACCGGGGAGCTGTTTTTT.

This chain uses TRBV5-1 with TRBJ2-2; D unclear. CDR3 length: 15 residues. V was shortened by 4 bases and J by 3 bases, with 13 bases between the two germline ends. Germline V gene sequence: CDR1 SGHRS, CDR2 YFSETQ. This chain's CDR3 is CASSIPGLDTGELFF. The DNA of the CDR3 is TGCGCCAGCAGCATTCCCGGGCTCGACACCGGGGAGCTGTTTTTT.

This sequence joins TRBV28 and TRBJ2-7; the D gene is possibly TRBD2 (7 bases). There are 16 residues in the CDR3. The V end was cut by 4 bases, the J end by 6 bases, with 22 bases between. Germline V gene sequence: CDR1 MDHEN, CDR2 SYDVKM. This CDR3 reads CASSSPFGRGPPEQYF. The CDR3 DNA reads TGTGCCAGCAGTTCCCCCTTTGGGCGGGGGCCCCCCGAGCAGTACTTC.

V usage is TRBV5-5 and J usage is TRBJ2-7; perhaps D is TRBD1 or TRBD2 (6 bases each). Germline assignment: CDR1 SGHKS and CDR2 YYEKEE (reference sequence). This CDR3 is 15 amino acids long. Deletions cut 2 bases from V and 3 bases from J, with 15 bases between. The CDR3 region is CASSFPGGGLYEQYF. DNA for the CDR3: TGTGCCAGCAGCTTCCCTGGAGGGGGGCTCTACGAGCAGTACTTC.

The chain uses TRBV30 and TRBJ1-4, with 8 bases lining up with TRBD1. Looked up from germline, CDR1 is GTSNPN and CDR2 is SVGIG (reference sequence). The CDR3 consists of 15 residues. Trimming removed 1 base from V and 7 bases from J; junction bases left unmatched: 8. CDR3 DNA: TGTGCCTGGAGTGGACAGAACAGGGGGATTGAAAAACTGTTTTTT. Amino acids: CAWSGQNRGIEKLFF.

The chain carries TRBV28 and TRBJ1-2, with no clear D. Germline loops: CDR1 MDHEN, CDR2 SYDVKM. The CDR3 is 15 amino acids. Trimming cost V 1 base and J 5 bases, with 14 bases left between them. For the CDR3, the DNA is TGTGCCAGCAGTTTATTTGCCGGAGGAGGGTATGGCTACACCTTC. This codes for CASSLFAGGGYGYTF.

V and J are TRBV5-6 and TRBJ2-7, with a weak D call TRBD1 (6 bases). V lost 0 bases, J lost 5 bases, and 15 bases lay in between. CDR1 and CDR2 from the germline V gene are SGHDT and YYEEEE. This CDR3 spans 15 amino acids. DNA for the CDR3: TGTGCCAGCAGCTTGGTGAATCCAGGGGTCAACGAGCAGTACTTC. It yields the protein CASSLVNPGVNEQYF.

CDR3 sequence (DNA): TGTGCCAGCAGCCAAGAAAGGCCAGGGTCCTATGGAAACACCATATATTTT. Translated, it gives CASSQERPGSYGNTIYF. V usage is TRBV4-2 and J usage is TRBJ1-3; D might be TRBD1 (5 bases). V lost 0 bases to trimming and J lost 3 bases, with 15 bases between them. CDR1 and CDR2 from the germline V gene are LGHNA and YNFKEQ. This CDR3 comprises 17 residues.

This sequence joins TRBV2 and TRBJ1-5; no definite D call. This CDR3 region has 14 residues. Germline CDR1 reads SNHLY; CDR2 reads FYNNEI. V dropped 7 bases and J dropped 6 bases, with 16 bases sitting between them. CDR3: CASNVNGRGQPQHF. The CDR3 nucleotides are TGTGCCAGCAATGTGAATGGGCGGGGTCAGCCCCAGCATTTT.

The chain combines TRBV6-5 with TRBJ2-7; 9 bases are shared with TRBD2. This CDR3 comprises 15 residues. The germline V gene has CDR1 MNHEY and CDR2 SVGAGI. The junction had 8 bases not matched to a gene; V was cut back by 5 bases and J by 3 bases. The CDR3 DNA is TGTGCCAGCAGTCAAACTAGCGGGCCCGTCTACGAGCAGTACTTC. It codes for CASSQTSGPVYEQYF.

The CDR3 loop is CASSFYMNTEAFF. CDR3 nucleotide sequence: TGTGCCAGCAGCTTTTACATGAACACTGAAGCTTTCTTT. The chain employs TRBV11-2 and TRBJ1-1, with D uncertain. V lost 3 bases and J 0 bases, leaving 5 bases between the germline ends. The CDR3 sequence is 13 residues long. Germline loops: CDR1 SGHAT, CDR2 FQNNGV.

This chain links TRBV7-2 with TRBJ2-7; D may be TRBD1 (6 bases). The CDR3 loop spans 18 amino acids. The germline V gene encodes CDR1 SGHTA and CDR2 FQGNSA. V lost 3 bases, J lost 0 bases, and 21 bases lay in between. The CDR3: CASSFKLANRASSYEQYF. The CDR3 nucleotides are TGTGCCAGCAGCTTCAAATTGGCAAACAGGGCTTCCTCCTACGAGCAGTACTTC.

The gene calls are TRBV19 and TRBJ1-1; D is ambiguous. The CDR3 sequence is 12 residues long. V was trimmed by 4 bases and J by 11 bases, leaving 14 bases between them. CDR1 LNHDA and CDR2 SQIVND come from the germline V gene (reference sequence). CDR3 in DNA: TGTGCCAGTAGTACGGGGTCGCCGGCGGCTTTCTTT. Translation gives CASSTGSPAAFF.

This clone was observed a single time. The chain employs TRBV5-1 and TRBJ2-3, with 11 bases that match TRBD2. The germline V gene has CDR1 SGHRS and CDR2 YFSETQ. Losses at the gene ends were 4 bases for V and 1 base for J; bases not matched to a gene: 11. This CDR3 region has 18 residues. CDR3 coding DNA: TGCGCCAGCAGCCCCCTAGCGGGAGGACGCGTCGGCACAGATACGCAGTATTTT. Amino acid sequence: CASSPLAGGRVGTDTQYF.

This clone was seen only a few times. CDR3 amino acids: CASSWGGNQPQHF. The CDR3 DNA is TGTGCCAGCAGCTGGGGTGGAAATCAGCCCCAGCATTTT. This chain links TRBV14 with TRBJ1-5; D call uncertain. Germline lookup yields CDR1 SGHDN and CDR2 FVKESK. Trimming removed 5 bases from V and 4 bases from J, with 9 bases in between. The CDR3 is 13 amino acids.

This clone appeared once. This sequence joins TRBV5-8 and TRBJ1-3, with 10 bases aligning to TRBD1. This CDR3 comprises 16 residues. Germline trimming cut 4 bases from V and 0 bases from J; bases unmatched to any gene: 4. Per the germline V gene, CDR1 is SGHTS and CDR2 is YDEGEE. This chain's CDR3 is CASSGRTGGSGNTIYF. CDR3 nucleotide sequence: TGTGCCAGCAGCGGGCGGACAGGGGGCTCTGGAAACACCATATATTTT.

The chain links TRBV27 to TRBJ1-4; 10 bases fit TRBD1. The CDR3 contains 16 residues. From germline, CDR1 is MNHEY and CDR2 SMNVEV (reference sequence). Unmatched junction bases numbered 9, after V lost 5 bases and J lost 6 bases. The CDR3 reads CASSILTGTGDEKLFF. In DNA, the CDR3 is TGTGCCAGCAGTATACTCACCGGGACAGGGGATGAAAAACTGTTTTTT.

This clone has more than one count but fewer than ten. The CDR3 sequence is CATSSFPPKPNTEAFF. The CDR3 DNA sequence: TGTGCCACCAGCAGTTTTCCTCCGAAACCGAACACTGAAGCTTTCTTT. The chain recombines TRBV15 with TRBJ1-1; D uncertain. The CDR3 totals 16 residues. The V gene lost 3 bases and the J gene lost 1 base, with 15 bases spanning the gap. Looked up from germline, CDR1 is LNHNV and CDR2 is YYDKDF (reference sequence).

The chain joins TRBV10-1 to TRBJ2-3, with 8 bases that match TRBD1. Germline V gene lookup returns CDR1 WNHNN and CDR2 SYGVQD (reference sequence). CDR3 size: 11 residues. J gave up 9 bases and V 6 bases, and 2 bases lay outside the gene matches. The CDR3 bases are TGCGCCAGCAGCAACAGGGGGACGCAGTATTTT. It encodes CASSNRGTQYF.

The chain carries TRBV11-2 and TRBJ2-1, with 11 bases matching TRBD2. Trimming at V came to 6 bases and at J to 5 bases, leaving 6 bases not matched to a gene. CDR3 size: 15 residues. Germline CDR1 is SGHAT and CDR2 is FQNNGV. The CDR3 DNA sequence: TGTGCCAGCAGTCCTAGCGGGAGGCTTCACAATGAGCAGTTCTTC. The encoded protein is CASSPSGRLHNEQFF.

About this clone itself: The same CDR3 can be traced to other DNA sequences in this sample. The chain carries TRBV30 and TRBJ2-5; D gene ambiguous. V lost 0 bases to trimming and J lost 2 bases, with 10 bases between them. Looked up from germline, CDR1 is GTSNPN and CDR2 is SVGIG (reference sequence). The CDR3 length is 14 residues. CDR3 in DNA: TGTGCCTGGAGTGTCGGTGGCATTCAAGAGACCCAGTACTTC. Translation: CAWSVGGIQETQYF.

The rearrangement uses TRBV30 and TRBJ1-2, with D maybe TRBD1 (5 bases). Per the germline V gene, CDR1 is GTSNPN and CDR2 is SVGIG (reference sequence). This CDR3 contains 12 residues. The germline V and J ends were trimmed by 5 bases and 2 bases, with 9 bases remaining between them. The CDR3 region is CAWRGLNYGYTF. The CDR3 DNA reads as TGTGCCTGGCGGGGCTTGAACTATGGCTACACCTTC.

The chain employs TRBV29-1 and TRBJ2-1; 7 bases are a match to TRBD1. The CDR3 is 13 amino acids. Germline V gene data show CDR1 as SQVTM and CDR2 as ANQGSEA. Trimming cost V 7 bases and J 4 bases; bases outside gene matches: 7. DNA for the CDR3: TGCAGCGCTGGGGACAGACAATACAATGAGCAGTTCTTC. Translating it yields CSAGDRQYNEQFF.

Concerning this clone itself: Other DNA sequences in the same sample also yield this CDR3. The chain has TRBV5-1 and TRBJ1-2; D may be TRBD1 (6 bases). V gave up 2 bases and J gave up 1 base, with 15 bases separating them. CDR3 length: 16 amino acids. In germline, CDR1 is SGHRS, CDR2 YFSETQ. The CDR3 region has the DNA TGCGCCAGCAGCTTTGGGTCAGGGGCCCTTAACTATGGCTACACCTTC. This codes for CASSFGSGALNYGYTF.

The chain has TRBV7-2 and TRBJ2-7; TRBD1 or TRBD2 may be the D gene (5 bases each). The CDR3 is 13 residues long. Germline assignment: CDR1 SGHTA and CDR2 FQGNSA. The V end lost 3 bases, the J end lost 6 bases, and 12 bases lay between the germline ends. This CDR3 is CASSFSGLGEQYF. The CDR3 DNA reads TGTGCCAGCAGCTTCTCGGGGCTAGGCGAGCAGTACTTC.

The rearrangement links TRBV14 to TRBJ2-5, with 10 bases identical to TRBD2. This CDR3 is 18 amino acids long. Germline-derived CDR1 and CDR2 are SGHDN and FVKESK. Losses at the gene ends were 0 bases for V and 4 bases for J; bases not matched to a gene: 11. CDR3 nucleotides: TGTGCCAGCAGCCAAGATCGGATAGCGGGAGGATCACTAGAGACCCAGTACTTC. This encodes CASSQDRIAGGSLETQYF.